This TCR beta chain was profiled in a study of cytomegalovirus exposure and HLA in healthy donors. Primers: 60 Vbeta forward and 13 Jbeta reverse. Sequenced by immunoSEQ multiplex PCR; TCRdb stores in-frame clones only, minus some. This repertoire shows 75,000 to 95,000 clones, approximately 60% found once; its top ten account for 20% to 25%. With regard to this clone: Its specificity is unknown.

Germline-derived CDR1 and CDR2 are ENHRY and SYGVKD. The V segment lost 3 bases and the J segment 4 bases; nucleotides outside the gene matches: 2. The CDR3 is 15 amino acids. Study-wide points: Compared with the roughly 700-donor mean, an Asian-associated ancestry cluster reportedly had fewer N-insertions, according to a later analysis.

V usage is TRBV10-3 and J usage is TRBJ2-3, with 12 positions matching TRBD2. This TCR was recovered from a woman between 50 and 59 years old in good health and CMV-seropositive. Sequencing was performed on PBMCs. CDR3 DNA sequence: TGTGCCATCAGTGATACTAGCGGGGGGCCAGATACGCAGTATTTT. It is translated as CAISDTSGGPDTQYF.